The sequence of this T cell receptor (beta chain) was determined in a study of CD8 T cells in Susac syndrome. Findings of the study overall: Acknowledgment was made by the study that its TCR sequencing and HLA analysis involved a relatively small number of individuals.

Random hexamers were used to reverse transcribe roughly 0.5 to 1 ug of RNA. TCRdb reanalysed the immunoSEQ multiplex PCR reads using MiXCR and keeps one entry per CDR3 protein. The table has some 150,000 distinct CDR3 sequences, nearly 97% seen once. With regard to this clonotype: Its antigen is unidentified.

Sequencing of TCR beta drew on CD8+ and CD4+ T cells from blood. The multiple sclerosis control cohort comprised treatment-naive individuals presenting with stable or active relapsing-remitting disease. There are 15 residues in the CDR3. Germline lookup yields CDR1 SEHNR and CDR2 FQNEAQ (reference sequence). The V gene lost 2 bases and the J gene lost 5 bases, with 13 bases spanning the gap. The specimen was CD8+ T cells from PBMCs. The chain combines TRBV7-9 with TRBJ1-5; TRBD1 might be the D (6 bases). This clonotype originated in a human donor with multiple sclerosis. The CDR3 DNA follows: TGTGCCAGCAGCTTAAGCGGGGGCAGGGATCAGCCCCAGCATTTT. Amino acid sequence: CASSLSGGRDQPQHF.